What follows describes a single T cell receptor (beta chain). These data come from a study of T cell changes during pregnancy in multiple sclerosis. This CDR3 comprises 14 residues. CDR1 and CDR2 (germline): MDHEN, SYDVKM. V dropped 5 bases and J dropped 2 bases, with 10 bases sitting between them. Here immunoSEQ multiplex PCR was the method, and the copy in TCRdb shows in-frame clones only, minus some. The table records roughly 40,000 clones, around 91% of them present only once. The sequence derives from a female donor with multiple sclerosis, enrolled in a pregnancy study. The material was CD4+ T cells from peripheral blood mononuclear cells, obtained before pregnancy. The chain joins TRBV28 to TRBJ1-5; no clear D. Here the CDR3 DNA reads TGTGCCAGCAGTCCTCGCGGGGGCAATCAGCCCCAGCATTTT. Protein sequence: CASSPRGGNQPQHF.